This TCR beta chain emerged from a study of beta chain features in type 1 diabetes. Every isolated RNA sample was fully reverse transcribed, so sequencing captured expressed TCRB transcripts. The read count averaged approximately 3.5 million across naive, central memory and regulatory T cell samples. Libraries were prepared by immunoSEQ multiplex PCR; TCRdb keeps only in-frame clonotypes and omits some of them. The sample lists around 650,000 clones, around 12% occurring once. The CDR3 length is 15 residues. The germline CDR1 and CDR2 sequences are SGHDT and YYEEEE. The V and J ends lost 4 bases and 5 bases respectively, with 17 bases between them. A single heparinised blood sample, averaging roughly 100 mL, was obtained per donor. Regarding this clone: No antigen is known for it.

Study conclusions and caveats: For Type 1 diabetes patients, all four CD4+ subsets carried TCRB CDR3s that were moderately but significantly shorter.

The specimen was naive CD4+ T cells from blood. The V and J genes are TRBV5-6 and TRBJ2-3, with D maybe TRBD2 (6 bases). The receptor was derived from a young man with type 1 diabetes. This CDR3 is CASSHRLVGRDTQYF. CDR3 in DNA: TGTGCCAGCAGCCATCGACTAGTCGGCAGAGATACGCAGTATTTT.